Listed here are 3 T cell receptor beta chains from one sample, sequenced in a study of blood T cell repertoires in COVID-19. The protocol was immunoSEQ multiplex PCR, while the TCRdb copy is restricted to in-frame clones and leaves out a portion. The sample holds fewer than 110,000 clones, around 90% seen once. Sequencing was performed on peripheral blood. These receptors were taken from a man between 50 and 59 years old in a cohort sampled during active COVID-19.

This chain uses TRBV27 with TRBJ1-3; D gene unclear. Germline-derived CDR1 and CDR2 are MNHEY and SMNVEV (reference sequence). The CDR3 loop spans 15 amino acids. The germline V and J ends were trimmed by 3 bases and 0 bases, with 9 bases remaining between them. The CDR3 protein is CASSFLPLSGNTIYF. For the CDR3, the DNA is TGTGCCAGCAGTTTCCTCCCTCTCTCTGGAAACACCATATATTTT.

This chain connects TRBV7-3 to TRBJ2-1; D possibly corresponds to TRBD2 (5 bases). The V gene lost 1 base and the J gene lost 6 bases, with 7 bases spanning the gap. CDR1 SGHTA and CDR2 FQGTGA come from the germline V gene. The CDR3 has 13 amino acids. The CDR3 DNA sequence: TGTGCCAGCAGCTTAAACGAGGGCAATGAGCAGTTCTTC. Encoded protein: CASSLNEGNEQFF.

V gene TRBV7-8 combines with J gene TRBJ2-1, with a possible D match to TRBD2 (6 bases). V was shortened by 5 bases and J by 13 bases, with 15 bases between the two germline ends. The V gene's germline CDR1 is SGHVS and CDR2 FQNEAQ. This CDR3 is built from 12 residues. The CDR3 sequence is CASSASGDQQFF. The CDR3 nucleotides read TGTGCCAGCAGCGCGTCGGGGGACCAACAGTTCTTC.